Reported below is one TCR beta chain. The record originates from a study of cytomegalovirus exposure and HLA in healthy donors. Vbeta (60) and Jbeta (13) primers were used in the PCR. Produced via immunoSEQ multiplex PCR; TCRdb's table is partial and in-frame only. Among some 82,000 clones, 65% to 85% were seen once, and the ten largest hold 2% to 2.5%. Those who donated were healthy bone marrow donors. CDR1 and CDR2 from the germline V gene are SGHNT and YYREEE (reference sequence). The V gene end was trimmed by 2 bases and the J gene end by 8 bases; junction bases not matched to a gene: 8. The CDR3 has 14 residues.

The gene calls are TRBV5-4 and TRBJ1-2; the match to TRBD1 covers 8 bases. The receptor comes from a woman aged 50 to 60 in good health and CMV-seronegative. The sequencing input was PBMCs. The CDR3 DNA sequence: TGTGCCAGCAGCTTCACAGGGGGGATGGGAGGCTACACCTTC. Residues: CASSFTGGMGGYTF. Full variable domain (outside the CDR3, taken from reference TRBV5-4 and TRBJ1-2): ETGVTQSPTHLIKTRGQQVTLRCSSQSGHNTVSWYQQALGQGPQFIFQYYREEENGRGNFPPRFSGLQFPNYSSELNVNALELDDSALYLCASSFTGGMGGYTFGSGTRLTVV.